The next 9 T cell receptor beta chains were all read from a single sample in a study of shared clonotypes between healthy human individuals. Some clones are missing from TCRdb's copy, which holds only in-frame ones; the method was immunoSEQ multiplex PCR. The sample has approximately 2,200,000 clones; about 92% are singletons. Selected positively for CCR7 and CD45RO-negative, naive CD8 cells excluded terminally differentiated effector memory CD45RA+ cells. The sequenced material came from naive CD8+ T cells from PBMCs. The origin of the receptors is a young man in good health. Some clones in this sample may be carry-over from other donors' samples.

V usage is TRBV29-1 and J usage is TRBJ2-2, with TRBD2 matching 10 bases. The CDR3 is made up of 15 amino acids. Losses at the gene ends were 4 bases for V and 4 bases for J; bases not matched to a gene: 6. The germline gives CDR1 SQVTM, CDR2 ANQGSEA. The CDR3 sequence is CSVASGSPPTGELFF. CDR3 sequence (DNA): TGCAGCGTTGCTAGCGGGAGCCCCCCCACCGGGGAGCTGTTTTTT.

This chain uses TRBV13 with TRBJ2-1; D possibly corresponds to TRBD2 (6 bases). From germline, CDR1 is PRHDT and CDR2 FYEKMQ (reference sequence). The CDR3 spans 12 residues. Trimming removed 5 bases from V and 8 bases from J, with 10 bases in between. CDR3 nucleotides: TGTGCCAGCAGCCCGACTAGTGATGAGCAGTTCTTC. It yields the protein CASSPTSDEQFF.

The CDR3 here is CASSGGTPGGEQYF. CDR3 nucleotide sequence: TGCGCCAGCAGTGGCGGCACCCCGGGGGGCGAGCAGTACTTC. The chain combines TRBV10-2 with TRBJ2-7, with 7 bases lining up with TRBD2. Germline V gene data show CDR1 as WSHSY and CDR2 as SAAADI. The V gene end was trimmed by 4 bases and the J gene end by 6 bases; junction bases not matched to a gene: 9. This CDR3 has 14 residues.

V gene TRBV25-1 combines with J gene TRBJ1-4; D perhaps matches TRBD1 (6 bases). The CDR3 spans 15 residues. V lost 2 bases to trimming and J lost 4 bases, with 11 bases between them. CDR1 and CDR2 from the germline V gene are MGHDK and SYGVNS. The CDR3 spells CASSEAGQINEKLFF. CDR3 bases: TGTGCCAGCAGTGAAGCAGGACAGATTAATGAAAAACTGTTTTTT.

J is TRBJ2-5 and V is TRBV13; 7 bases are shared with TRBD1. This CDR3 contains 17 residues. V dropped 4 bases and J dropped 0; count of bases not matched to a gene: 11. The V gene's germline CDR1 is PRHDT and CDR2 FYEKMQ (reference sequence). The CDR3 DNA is TGTGCCAGCAGCTCCGCCCGAGGGACAGTGTACCAAGAGACCCAGTACTTC. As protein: CASSSARGTVYQETQYF.

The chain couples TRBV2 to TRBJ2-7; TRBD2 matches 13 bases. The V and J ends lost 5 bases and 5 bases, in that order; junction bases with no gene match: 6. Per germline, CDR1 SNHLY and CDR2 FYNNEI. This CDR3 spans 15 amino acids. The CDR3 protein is CASSKLAGGPHEQYF. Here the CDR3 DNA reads TGTGCCAGCAGTAAACTAGCGGGAGGGCCCCACGAGCAGTACTTC. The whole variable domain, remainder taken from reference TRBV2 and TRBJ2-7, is EPEVTQTPSHQVTQMGQEVILRCVPISNHLYFYWYRQILGQKVEFLVSFYNNEISEKSEIFDDQFSVERPDGSNFTLKIRSTKLEDSAMYFCASSKLAGGPHEQYFGPGTRLTVT.

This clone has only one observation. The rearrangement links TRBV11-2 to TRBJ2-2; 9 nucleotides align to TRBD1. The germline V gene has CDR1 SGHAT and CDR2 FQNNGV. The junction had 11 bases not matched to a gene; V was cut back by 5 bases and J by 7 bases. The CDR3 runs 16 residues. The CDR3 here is CASSPRGTGRNGELFF. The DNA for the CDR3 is TGTGCCAGCAGCCCACGTGGGACAGGGAGGAACGGGGAGCTGTTTTTT.

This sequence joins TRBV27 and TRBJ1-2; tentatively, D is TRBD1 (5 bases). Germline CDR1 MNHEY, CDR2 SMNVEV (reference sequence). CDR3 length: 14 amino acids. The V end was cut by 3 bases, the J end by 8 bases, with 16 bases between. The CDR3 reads CASSLRGERNGYTF. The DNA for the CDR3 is TGTGCCAGCAGTTTGCGAGGGGAGAGGAACGGCTACACCTTC.

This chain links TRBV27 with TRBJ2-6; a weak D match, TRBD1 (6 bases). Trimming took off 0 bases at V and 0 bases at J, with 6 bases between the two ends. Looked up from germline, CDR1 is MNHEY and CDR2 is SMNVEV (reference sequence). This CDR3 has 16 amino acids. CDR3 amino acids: CASSLSGHSGANVLTF. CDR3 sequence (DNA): TGTGCCAGCAGTTTATCGGGACACTCTGGGGCCAACGTCCTGACTTTC.